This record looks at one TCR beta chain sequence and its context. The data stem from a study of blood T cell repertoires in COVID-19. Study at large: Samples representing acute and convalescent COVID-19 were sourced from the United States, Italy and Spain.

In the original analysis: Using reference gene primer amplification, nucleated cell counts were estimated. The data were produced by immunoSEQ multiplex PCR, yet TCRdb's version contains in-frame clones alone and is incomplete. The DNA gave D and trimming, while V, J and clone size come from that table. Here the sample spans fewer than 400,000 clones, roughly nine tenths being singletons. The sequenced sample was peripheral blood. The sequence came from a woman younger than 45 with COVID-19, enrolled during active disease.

The CDR3 region has the DNA TGTGCCTGGGCCGGACAGCCCGATCAGCCCCAGCATTTT. Encoded protein: CAWAGQPDQPQHF. This chain connects TRBV30 to TRBJ1-5; possible D gene TRBD1, 6 bases. V lost 5 bases to trimming and J lost 5 bases, with 13 bases between them. This CDR3 is built from 13 residues. Germline CDR1 reads GTSNPN; CDR2 reads SVGIG (reference sequence). Combining the CDR3 with reference TRBV30 and TRBJ1-5 gives the whole variable domain SQTIHQWPATLVQPVGSPLSLECTVEGTSNPNLYWYRQAAGRGLQLLFYSVGIGQISSEVPQNLSASRPQDRQFILSSKKLLLSDSGFYLCAWAGQPDQPQHFGDGTRLSIL.